A single sample gave rise to the 30 T cell receptor beta chains below, sequenced in a study of shared clonotypes between healthy human individuals. Sequenced by immunoSEQ multiplex PCR; TCRdb stores in-frame clones only, minus some. Found here are more than 2 million clones, roughly 95% of them singletons; the top ten hold roughly 1.1%. CD45RO-negative cells were positively selected for CCR7, leaving out terminally differentiated effector memory CD45RA+ cells. Sequencing used naive CD8+ T cells sorted from blood. These TCRs come from a man between 18 and 29 years old in good health.

This sequence joins TRBV11-2 and TRBJ2-1, with TRBD2 matching over 7 bases. The CDR3 has 13 amino acids. The germline CDR1 and CDR2 sequences are SGHAT and FQNNGV. J lost 13 bases, V lost 5 bases, and 11 bases had no gene match. As DNA, the CDR3 is TGTGCCAGCAGCCAACGGGACTACCTTAGCCAGTTCTTC. The encoded protein is CASSQRDYLSQFF.

The rearrangement links TRBV9 to TRBJ1-1; a weak D match, TRBD1 (6 bases). Germline assignment: CDR1 SGDLS and CDR2 YYNGEE. The CDR3 contains 14 residues. Trimming pared 3 bases from V and 1 base from J, leaving 10 bases between. CDR3 bases: TGTGCCAGCAGCGCGGGACACTCGAACACTGAAGCTTTCTTT. The encoded protein is CASSAGHSNTEAFF.

The chain is built from TRBV29-1 and TRBJ2-2; TRBD2 aligns across 11 bases. V lost 0 bases, J lost 5 bases, and 2 bases stayed unmatched. In germline, CDR1 is SQVTM, CDR2 ANQGSEA. This CDR3 has 15 residues. The CDR3 DNA reads as TGCAGCGTTGAAGATTGGACTAGCGGGACCGGGGAGCTGTTTTTT. This gives the protein CSVEDWTSGTGELFF.

The V and J genes are TRBV19 and TRBJ1-5; D is perhaps TRBD1 (5 bases). Trimming removed 6 bases at V and 2 bases at J, with 17 bases between. In germline, CDR1 is LNHDA, CDR2 SQIVND (reference sequence). The CDR3 is 16 residues long. CDR3 nucleotides: TGTGCCAGTAGCCCGGGACGGCTACCAGGCAATCAGCCCCAGCATTTT. This sequence encodes CASSPGRLPGNQPQHF.

The chain couples TRBV29-1 to TRBJ1-1; 9 nucleotides line up with TRBD1. The CDR3 is 13 amino acids. Trimming at V came to 6 bases and at J to 3 bases, leaving 5 bases not matched to a gene. Germline CDR1 SQVTM, CDR2 ANQGSEA. The CDR3 spells CSVDRGGYTEAFF. CDR3 sequence (DNA): TGCAGCGTAGACAGGGGGGGGTACACTGAAGCTTTCTTT. Based on the CDR3 plus reference TRBV29-1 and TRBJ1-1, the full variable domain is SAVISQKPSRDICQRGTSLTIQCQVDSQVTMMFWYRQQPGQSLTLIATANQGSEATYESGFVIDKFPISRPNLTFSTLTVSNMSPEDSSIYLCSVDRGGYTEAFFGQGTRLTVV.

The chain uses TRBV7-8 and TRBJ1-1; 7 nucleotides line up with TRBD1. With 1 base clipped from V and 4 bases from J, the junction kept 9 bases outside the gene matches. The CDR3 spans 16 residues. Germline V gene lookup returns CDR1 SGHVS and CDR2 FQNEAQ. This chain's CDR3 is CASSLEGQSIFTEAFF. The DNA of the CDR3 is TGTGCCAGCAGCTTAGAGGGACAGAGTATTTTCACTGAAGCTTTCTTT. Full variable domain (outside the CDR3, taken from reference TRBV7-8 and TRBJ1-1): GAGVSQSPRYKVAKRGQDVALRCDPISGHVSLFWYQQALGQGPEFLTYFQNEAQLDKSGLPSDRFFAERPEGSVSTLKIQRTQQEDSAVYLCASSLEGQSIFTEAFFGQGTRLTVV.

The chain couples TRBV2 to TRBJ1-2, with a tentative D call TRBD1 (6 bases). This CDR3 has 14 amino acids. Germline CDR1 is SNHLY and CDR2 is FYNNEI. V lost 6 bases, J lost 7 bases, and 18 bases lay in between. CDR3 sequence (DNA): TGTGCCAGCAGGGGGGACAATGCCTGGGGTGGCTACACCTTC. Translation gives CASRGDNAWGGYTF.

The V and J genes are TRBV4-1 and TRBJ2-3; 7 bases match TRBD2. Looked up from germline, CDR1 is MGHRA and CDR2 is YSYEKL. The trim removed 4 bases at V and 3 bases at J, leaving 10 bases unmatched. There are 16 residues in the CDR3. DNA of the CDR3: TGCGCCAGCAGCCCAAGAATGAGCGGGATGACAGATACGCAGTATTTT. Translating it yields CASSPRMSGMTDTQYF.

This chain connects TRBV9 to TRBJ1-2; D is uncertain. Germline V gene sequence: CDR1 SGDLS, CDR2 YYNGEE. This CDR3 has 13 amino acids. Between the trimmed V and J ends, which lost 6 bases and 2 bases, there was a span of 11 bases. DNA for the CDR3: TGTGCCAGCACCTCGGACGGAAACTATGGCTACACCTTC. This encodes CASTSDGNYGYTF.

Regarding this clone: The junction differs from germline at one of its ends, possibly a read error. V is TRBV6-1 and J is TRBJ1-1; D may be TRBD1 (5 bases). This CDR3 comprises 15 residues. Germline V lookup: CDR1 MNHNS, CDR2 SASEGT. The CDR3 DNA reads TGTGCCAGCAGTGAAGCGCATAAGGGGAACGCTGAAGCTTTCTTT. Translating gives CASSEAHKGNAEAFF.

The count of this clone is one. The chain uses TRBV27 and TRBJ2-2; D possibly corresponds to TRBD1 (5 bases). Trimming left V 5 bases short and J 1 base short, with 14 bases between. CDR1 is MNHEY and CDR2 is SMNVEV in the germline V gene (reference sequence). The length of the CDR3 is 16 residues. This CDR3 is CASSPWTLQNTGELFF. In DNA, the CDR3 is TGTGCCAGCAGTCCCTGGACACTTCAGAACACCGGGGAGCTGTTTTTT.

The V gene is TRBV4-3, the J gene TRBJ1-2, with 8 bases lining up with TRBD1. With 1 base clipped from V and 4 bases from J, the junction kept 11 bases outside the gene matches. Per the germline V gene, CDR1 is LGHNA and CDR2 is YSLEER. CDR3 length: 17 amino acids. Here the CDR3 reads CASSQGVGTGSFYGYTF. In DNA, the CDR3 is TGCGCCAGCAGCCAAGGGGTAGGGACAGGCAGTTTCTATGGCTACACCTTC.

With regard to this clone: This sample also contains other DNA sequences that code for the same CDR3. V gene TRBV9 combines with J gene TRBJ2-7, with TRBD2 matching 7 bases. This CDR3 contains 15 residues. J was trimmed by 1 base and V by 0 bases; bases with no gene match: 4. Germline CDR1 SGDLS, CDR2 YYNGEE. The CDR3 DNA reads TGTGCCAGCAGCGTAGAAGGCGGGAGTTCCTACGAGCAGTACTTC. It is translated as CASSVEGGSSYEQYF.

This sequence joins TRBV2 and TRBJ2-7; 12 bases are shared with TRBD1. CDR3 size: 17 residues. The J segment lost 3 bases and the V segment lost 11 bases, leaving 17 bases of the junction unmatched. Germline V gene lookup returns CDR1 SNHLY and CDR2 FYNNEI. This CDR3 reads CAFLRDRGLHQNYEQYF. In DNA, the CDR3 is TGTGCCTTTCTCCGGGACAGGGGGCTTCACCAAAACTACGAGCAGTACTTC. Looking up the rest from reference TRBV2 and TRBJ2-7 gives the full variable domain: EPEVTQTPSHQVTQMGQEVILRCVPISNHLYFYWYRQILGQKVEFLVSFYNNEISEKSEIFDDQFSVERPDGSNFTLKIRSTKLEDSAMYFCAFLRDRGLHQNYEQYFGPGTRLTVT.

V usage is TRBV7-9 and J usage is TRBJ1-3; 7 bases align to TRBD1. Trimming at V came to 4 bases and at J to 0 bases, leaving 6 bases not matched to a gene. The CDR3 loop spans 16 amino acids. Germline CDR1 reads SEHNR; CDR2 reads FQNEAQ (reference sequence). Written as DNA, the CDR3 is TGTGCCAGCAGCTCAATTGACAGGGACTCTGGAAACACCATATATTTT. Its translation: CASSSIDRDSGNTIYF.

This clone has just a few counts. The chain recombines TRBV19 with TRBJ1-6; 9 positions match TRBD1. Per germline, CDR1 LNHDA and CDR2 SQIVND (reference sequence). With 8 bases clipped from V and 3 bases from J, the junction kept 2 bases outside the gene matches. This CDR3 is 14 amino acids long. The CDR3 sequence is CASRDRDYNSPLHF. The CDR3 DNA reads TGTGCCAGTCGGGACAGGGACTATAATTCACCCCTCCACTTT.

The genes are TRBV30 and TRBJ2-7; 8 bases align to TRBD2. Germline V CDR1 and CDR2: GTSNPN, SVGIG (reference sequence). Trimming cost V 0 bases and J 4 bases; bases outside gene matches: 5. This CDR3 has 14 residues. The DNA for the CDR3 is TGTGCCTGGAGTGTATATAGCGGGAAATACGAGCAGTACTTC. The encoded protein is CAWSVYSGKYEQYF.

This chain connects TRBV2 to TRBJ2-7, with D perhaps matching TRBD2 (6 bases). Trimming cost V 6 bases and J 0 bases, with 18 bases left between them. Germline V gives CDR1 SNHLY, CDR2 FYNNEI. This CDR3 has 16 residues. CDR3: CASRGIGDFYSYEQYF. The DNA of the CDR3 is TGTGCCAGCAGGGGGATTGGGGACTTTTACTCCTACGAGCAGTACTTC.

To note about this clone: This sample includes further DNA sequences coding for the same CDR3. The chain is built from TRBV20-1 and TRBJ2-5; no clear D gene. V was pared by 3 bases and J by 5 bases, with 7 bases between. CDR1 DFQATT and CDR2 SNEGSKA come from the germline V gene (reference sequence). The length of the CDR3 is 11 residues. CDR3 sequence: CSARGLETQYF. DNA of the CDR3: TGCAGTGCTAGGGGATTGGAGACCCAGTACTTC.

The chain uses TRBV25-1 and TRBJ2-7; tentative D call: TRBD1 (5 bases). The CDR3 sequence is 12 residues long. V shed 1 base and J shed 6 bases, with 7 bases lying between them. CDR1 and CDR2 (germline): MGHDK, SYGVNS. CDR3 loop: CASSESGAEQYF. The CDR3 DNA is TGTGCCAGCAGTGAATCTGGGGCCGAGCAGTACTTC.

Turning to this clone: In the same sample, other DNA sequences code for this CDR3. The V gene is TRBV4-1, the J gene TRBJ2-7; TRBD1 might be the D (5 bases). The CDR3 length is 15 residues. Germline V gene sequence: CDR1 MGHRA, CDR2 YSYEKL. Trimming took 1 base from V and 2 from J, leaving 12 bases between them. The CDR3 DNA follows: TGCGCCAGCAGCCAAGCCCTAGACAGAACCTACGAGCAGTACTTC. Translated, it gives CASSQALDRTYEQYF.

A single count supports this clone. This sample also contains other DNA sequences that code for the same CDR3. This chain connects TRBV11-2 to TRBJ2-5, with D tentatively TRBD2 (5 bases). Germline V gene data show CDR1 as SGHAT and CDR2 as FQNNGV. Deletions cut 1 base from V and 5 bases from J, with 8 bases between. The CDR3 covers 13 residues. The CDR3 DNA reads as TGTGCCAGCAGCTTAGGGGGAGAGGAGACCCAGTACTTC. Amino acids: CASSLGGEETQYF. The full variable domain, its missing parts supplied by reference TRBV11-2 and TRBJ2-5, is EAGVAQSPRYKIIEKRQSVAFWCNPISGHATLYWYQQILGQGPKLLIQFQNNGVVDDSQLPKDRFSAERLKGVDSTLKIQPAKLEDSAVYLCASSLGGEETQYFGPGTRLLVL.

The rearrangement links TRBV5-1 to TRBJ1-1; D might be TRBD1 (5 bases). With 10 bases removed from V and 0 bases from J, the gap between germline ends came to 22 bases. This CDR3 has 16 residues. Germline V lookup: CDR1 SGHRS, CDR2 YFSETQ. The DNA of the CDR3 is TGCGCCTCGAGAGGGGATACCGGGACTATGAACACTGAAGCTTTCTTT. This sequence encodes CASRGDTGTMNTEAFF. Complete variable domain (other parts from reference TRBV5-1 and TRBJ1-1): KAGVTQTPRYLIKTRGQQVTLSCSPISGHRSVSWYQQTPGQGLQFLFEYFSETQRNKGNFPGRFSGRQFSNSRSEMNVSTLELGDSALYLCASRGDTGTMNTEAFFGQGTRLTVV.

The chain carries TRBV11-2 and TRBJ2-5; D gene ambiguous. The CDR3 covers 14 residues. CDR1 and CDR2 from the germline V gene are SGHAT and FQNNGV. With 2 bases removed from V and 0 bases from J, the gap between germline ends came to 7 bases. Here the CDR3 reads CASSLPGYQETQYF. The CDR3 DNA reads as TGTGCCAGCAGCTTACCTGGGTACCAAGAGACCCAGTACTTC.

The rearrangement links TRBV30 to TRBJ2-3; D perhaps matches TRBD1 (5 bases). The CDR3 extends over 14 amino acids. CDR1 is GTSNPN, CDR2 SVGIG, per germline (reference sequence). Trimming pared 2 bases from V and 5 bases from J, leaving 14 bases between. The CDR3 region has the DNA TGTGCCTGGAGTAGGATAGCAGGGCTAGATACGCAGTATTTT. This sequence encodes CAWSRIAGLDTQYF.

To note about this clone: The junction shows a germline mismatch at one end, possibly a read error. The chain joins TRBV7-2 to TRBJ2-7; D is undetermined. The length of the CDR3 is 14 residues. Per germline, CDR1 SGHTA and CDR2 FQGNSA. CDR3 sequence reads: CASSIALGSYEQYF. The CDR3 coding sequence is TGTGCCAGCAGCATAGCATTAGGAAGCTACGAGCAGTACTTC.

For this clone: Different DNA sequences within this sample yield the same CDR3. The rearrangement joins TRBV30 to TRBJ2-7, with TRBD1 matching over 7 bases. Germline V gene sequence: CDR1 GTSNPN, CDR2 SVGIG (reference sequence). CDR3 length equals 13 residues. V trimming: 2 bases; J trimming: 0 bases; junction bases outside the gene matches: 1. The CDR3 DNA sequence: TGTGCCTGGAGTACAGGGGTCTCCTACGAGCAGTACTTC. Encoded protein: CAWSTGVSYEQYF.

This sequence joins TRBV11-2 and TRBJ2-5; D perhaps matches TRBD2 (6 bases). CDR3 length: 15 residues. Germline-derived CDR1 and CDR2 are SGHAT and FQNNGV. V lost 1 base to trimming and J lost 1 base, with 10 bases between them. CDR3 bases: TGTGCCAGCAGCTTAGTCTTAGCGGTCCAAGAGACCCAGTACTTC. Translating gives CASSLVLAVQETQYF.

V and J are TRBV5-4 and TRBJ2-7; D may be TRBD1 (6 bases). The CDR3 is made up of 13 amino acids. CDR1 is SGHNT and CDR2 is YYREEE in the germline V gene (reference sequence). V lost 2 bases and J 4 bases, leaving 10 bases between the germline ends. CDR3 loop: CASSFGQRYEQYF. The DNA for the CDR3 is TGTGCCAGCAGCTTCGGACAGAGGTACGAGCAGTACTTC.

V is TRBV7-9 and J is TRBJ1-2; D might be TRBD1 (6 bases). V lost 8 bases and J 4 bases, leaving 17 bases between the germline ends. Germline CDR1 SEHNR, CDR2 FQNEAQ (reference sequence). The CDR3 has 14 amino acids. CDR3 sequence: CASVSLLGGYGYTF. The CDR3 DNA reads as TGTGCCAGCGTCAGTCTTCTAGGGGGCTATGGCTACACCTTC.